This T cell receptor (beta chain) is drawn from a study of T-cell memory formation after mild COVID-19. Study overall: Largely, TCR clusters stayed within a single donor. Study-wide points: CD4/CD8 balance held among clones contracting day 15 to 85, and later expanders leaned CD4+. The authors did not confirm SARS-CoV-2 specificity of second-wave clones peaking day 37. Among CD4+ contracting clones, most were CM and EM, and CD8+ ones EMRA.

Remarks on this clonotype: Its antigen is currently unknown.

CDR3 length equals 18 residues. The junction had 9 bases not matched to a gene; V was cut back by 2 bases and J by 1 base. In germline, CDR1 is SGHDT, CDR2 YYEEEE. TCRdb fed the 5' RACE reads into MiXCR, producing one record per CDR3 protein. The data contain about 160,000 distinct CDR3 sequences, roughly 28% of them singletons. The sequenced sample consisted of PBMCs or a T cell subset sorted from them (not recorded which). The sequence came from an adult woman who had mild COVID-19 (a few samples of this study predate the infection). Cell type and time point are not known. V and J are TRBV5-6 and TRBJ2-3; TRBD2 agrees at 11 bases. The CDR3 sequence: CASSFTSGGNSRTDTQYF. In nucleotides, the CDR3 is TGTGCCAGCAGCTTTACTAGCGGGGGAAACTCCCGCACAGATACGCAGTATTTT.